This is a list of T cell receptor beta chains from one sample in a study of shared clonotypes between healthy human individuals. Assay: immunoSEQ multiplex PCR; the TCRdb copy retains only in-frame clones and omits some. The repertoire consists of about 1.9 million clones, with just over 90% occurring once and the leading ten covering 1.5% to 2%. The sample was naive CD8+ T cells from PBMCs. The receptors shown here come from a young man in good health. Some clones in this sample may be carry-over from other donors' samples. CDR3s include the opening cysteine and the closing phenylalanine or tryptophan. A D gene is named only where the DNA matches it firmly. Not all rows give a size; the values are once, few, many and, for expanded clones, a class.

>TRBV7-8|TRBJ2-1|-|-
TGTGCCAGCAGCCCTATGCGGACAGTCAATGAGCAGTTCTTC
CASSPMRTVNEQFF
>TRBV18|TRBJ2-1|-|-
TGTGCCAGCTCGCAAGTCACCACTGCCCTCTCGTATGAGCAGTTCTTC
CASSQVTTALSYEQFF
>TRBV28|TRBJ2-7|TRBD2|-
TGTGCCAGCAGCACTAGCGACTACGAGCAGTACTTC
CASSTSDYEQYF
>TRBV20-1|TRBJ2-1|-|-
TGCAGTGCATGGGGCCCGGAGGAGCAGTTCTTC
CSAWGPEEQFF
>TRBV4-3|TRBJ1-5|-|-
TGCGCCAGCAGCCAAGATCGAGGGGCGCATCAGCCCCAGCATTTT
CASSQDRGAHQPQHF
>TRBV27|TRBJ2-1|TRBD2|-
TGTGCCAGCAGTCCAGACTTAGGGACTAGCGACCATGAGCAGTTCTTC
CASSPDLGTSDHEQFF
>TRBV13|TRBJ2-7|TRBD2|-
TGTGCCAGCAGCCCACCGACTAGCGGGAGTCTCACCTACGAGCAGTACTTC
CASSPPTSGSLTYEQYF
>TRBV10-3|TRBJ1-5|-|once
TGTGCCATCAGTGAGTCAAGGGGAGGCAATCAGCCCCAGCATTTT
CAISESRGGNQPQHF
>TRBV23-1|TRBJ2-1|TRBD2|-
TGCGCCAGCAGTCACCGCGGACTAGCGGGAGACAATGAGCAGTTCTTC
CASSHRGLAGDNEQFF
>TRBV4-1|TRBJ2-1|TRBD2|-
TGCGCCAGCAGCTCGGCTAGCGGGAGCAACAATGAGCAGTTCTTC
CASSSASGSNNEQFF
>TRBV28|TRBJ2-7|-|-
TGTGCCAGCAGTTTATTGGGGGACGAGCAGTACTTC
CASSLLGDEQYF
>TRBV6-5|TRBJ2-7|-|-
TGTGCCAGCAGTTACTCGGCCGGGCCTAAAACCTACGAGCAGTACTTC
CASSYSAGPKTYEQYF
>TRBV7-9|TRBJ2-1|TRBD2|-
TGTGCCAGCAGCTTAGCCGGCCTAGCGGGTCACAATGAGCAGTTCTTC
CASSLAGLAGHNEQFF
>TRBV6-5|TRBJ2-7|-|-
TGTGCCAGCATGAAGGGGGGGCGGTACGAGCAGTACTTC
CASMKGGRYEQYF
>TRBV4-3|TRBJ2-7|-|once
TGCGCCAGCAGCCATTATGCGGGTTCCTACGAGCAGTACTTC
CASSHYAGSYEQYF
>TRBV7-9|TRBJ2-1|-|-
TGTGCCAGCAGCGCTCCCCGGGCCCTTGACGGGAATGAGCAGTTCTTC
CASSAPRALDGNEQFF
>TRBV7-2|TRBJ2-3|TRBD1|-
TGTGCCAGCAGCCACCGGGACAGGGGTGGCGCAGATACGCAGTATTTT
CASSHRDRGGADTQYF
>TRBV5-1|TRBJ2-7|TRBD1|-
TGCGCCAGCAGCTTGGTAGGGACAGAACCCTACGAGCAGTACTTC
CASSLVGTEPYEQYF
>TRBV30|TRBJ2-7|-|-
TGTGCCTGGAGTGTACGGCCCGCCCGGGGTACCTACGAGCAGTACTTC
CAWSVRPARGTYEQYF